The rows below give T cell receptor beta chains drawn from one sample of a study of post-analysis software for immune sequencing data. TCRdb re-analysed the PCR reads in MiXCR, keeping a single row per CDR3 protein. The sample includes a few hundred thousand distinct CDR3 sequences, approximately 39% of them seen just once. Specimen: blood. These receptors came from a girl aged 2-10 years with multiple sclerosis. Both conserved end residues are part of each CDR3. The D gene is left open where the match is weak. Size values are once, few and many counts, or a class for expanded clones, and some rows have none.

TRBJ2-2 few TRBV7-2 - TGTGCCAGCAGCTTCAATCTGGGCGCCGGGGAGCTGTTTTTT CASSFNLGAGELFF
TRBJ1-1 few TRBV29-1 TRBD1 TGCAGCGTTGGGGACAGGAACACTGAAGCTTTCTTT CSVGDRNTEAFF
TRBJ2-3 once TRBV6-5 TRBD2 TGTGCCAGCAGTTTAAGCGGGACCACAGATTCGCAGTATTTT CASSLSGTTDSQYF
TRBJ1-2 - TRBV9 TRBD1 TGTGCCAGCAGCCCCTGGGACAGGAACTATGGCTACACCTTC CASSPWDRNYGYTF
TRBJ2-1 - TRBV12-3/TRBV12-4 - TGTGCCAGCAGGGACCGGGACAACAATGAGCAGTTCTTC CASRDRDNNEQFF
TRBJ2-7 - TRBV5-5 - TGTGCCAGCAGCCCGGGGTGGGGGCTCGAGCAGTACTTC CASSPGWGLEQYF
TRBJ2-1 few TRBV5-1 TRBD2 TGCGCCAGCAGCCCATCTAGGGGGTCGGGACTAGCGGGAGTGCGGTACAATGAGCAGTTCTTC CASSPSRGSGLAGVRYNEQFF
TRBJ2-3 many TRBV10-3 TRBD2 TGTGCCATCAAGAATATAGCGGGGCCTAAGGGTACGCAGTATTTT CAIKNIAGPKGTQYF
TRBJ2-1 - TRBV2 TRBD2 TGTGCCAGCAGTGAGACTAGCGGAGTATACAATGAGCAGTTCTTC CASSETSGVYNEQFF
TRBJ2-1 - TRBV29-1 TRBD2 TGCAGCGTTGATCGACTAGCGGGGATCAATGAGCAGTTCTTC CSVDRLAGINEQFF
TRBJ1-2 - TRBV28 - TGTGCCAGCAGCGCGATTGGACCCCGGGGGGGCTACACCTTC CASSAIGPRGGYTF
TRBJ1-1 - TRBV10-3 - TGTGCCATCAGGGGGGAATACACTGAAGCTTTCTTT CAIRGEYTEAFF
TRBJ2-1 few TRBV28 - TGTGCCACGCGCCAGGGGTCGCTATACAATGAGCAGTTCTTC CATRQGSLYNEQFF
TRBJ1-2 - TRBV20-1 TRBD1 TGCAGTGCTTCTTCTACAGGGGCCTATGGCTACACCTTC CSASSTGAYGYTF
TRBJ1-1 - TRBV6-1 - TGTGCCGGCATCATAAGGCAGGCCTCGTTGAGCACTGAAGCTTTCTTT CAGIIRQASLSTEAFF
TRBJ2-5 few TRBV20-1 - TGCAGTGCTAGAGGGTGGGGCGGGCGCCAACAAGAGACCCAGTACTTC CSARGWGGRQQETQYF
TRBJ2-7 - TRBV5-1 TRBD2 TGCGCCAGCTCTAGAACGGGGGGAGGGCCGAACGAGCAGTACTTC CASSRTGGGPNEQYF
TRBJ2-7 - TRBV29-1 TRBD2 TGCAGCGTTAGGACTAGCGGGAGTTTGGAGCAGTACTTC CSVRTSGSLEQYF
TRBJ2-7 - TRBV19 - TGTGCCAGTACCGCCCATGGACCTCCCTACGAGCAGTACTTC CASTAHGPPYEQYF
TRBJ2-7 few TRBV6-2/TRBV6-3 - TGTGCCAGCAGTTACTCCCCCTCAAACGAGCAGTACTTC CASSYSPSNEQYF
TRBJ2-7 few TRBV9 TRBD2 TGTGCCAGCAGTCGGGGACTAGCGGGGGGCAACGAGCAGTACTTC CASSRGLAGGNEQYF
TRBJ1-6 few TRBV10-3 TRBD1 TGTGCCATCAGTGAATATGTCACAGGGGATAATTCACCCCTCCACTTT CAISEYVTGDNSPLHF
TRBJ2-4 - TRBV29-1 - TGCAGCGTTGTTTCCGGGAAGGACATTCAGTACTTC CSVVSGKDIQYF
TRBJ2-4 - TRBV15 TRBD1 TGTGCCACCAGCAGAGTAGGACAGGGGGCAGTGGACATTCAGTACTTC CATSRVGQGAVDIQYF
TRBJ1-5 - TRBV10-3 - TGTGCCATCAGTGAAGGAGGGGACAATCAGCCCCAGCATTTT CAISEGGDNQPQHF
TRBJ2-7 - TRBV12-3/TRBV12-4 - TGTGCCAGCAGTTTCGAGAGGGCCCCGATCTACGAGCAGTACTTC CASSFERAPIYEQYF
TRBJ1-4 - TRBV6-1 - TGTGCCAGCAGTGAACCCCCGGCAACTAATGAAAAACTGTTTTTT CASSEPPATNEKLFF
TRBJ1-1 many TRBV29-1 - TGCAGCGTTGGCGGGGGCTACACTGAAGCTTTCTTT CSVGGGYTEAFF
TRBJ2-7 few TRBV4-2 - TGTGCCAGCAGCCAAGGTAACTACGAGCAGTACTTC CASSQGNYEQYF
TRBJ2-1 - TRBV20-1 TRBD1 TGCAGTGTAGGGGGCCAAATCATCTACAATGAGCAGTTCTTC CSVGGQIIYNEQFF
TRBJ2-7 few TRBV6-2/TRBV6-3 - TGTGCCAGCACTCGACCCCCACCCCGGGAGAGCGAGCAGTACTTC CASTRPPPRESEQYF
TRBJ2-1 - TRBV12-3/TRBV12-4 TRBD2 TGTGCCAGCAACAAGCGGGGGGCCTACAATGAGCAGTTCTTC CASNKRGAYNEQFF
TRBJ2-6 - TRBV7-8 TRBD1 TGTGCCAGCAGCGTCGGGACAGCCCAGTCTGGGACCAACGTCCTGACTTTC CASSVGTAQSGTNVLTF
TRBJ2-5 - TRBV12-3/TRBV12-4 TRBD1 TGTGCCAGCAGGAGGACAGGCTTCCAAGAGACCCAGTACTTC CASRRTGFQETQYF
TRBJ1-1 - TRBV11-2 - TGTGCCAGCAGCCCAGTCGGGCTCACTGAAGCTTTCTTT CASSPVGLTEAFF
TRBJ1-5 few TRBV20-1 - TGCAGTGCTAGTGTTGGGGGGCGCGGCAGGGGCCAGCCCCAGCATTTT CSASVGGRGRGQPQHF
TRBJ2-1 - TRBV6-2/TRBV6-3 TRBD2 TGTGCCAGCGGGACACTAGCGGCCTCCTACAATGAGCAGTTCTTC CASGTLAASYNEQFF
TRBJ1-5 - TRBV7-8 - TGTGCCAGCAGCTTCTCCCGACGGATGAATCAGCCCCAGCATTTT CASSFSRRMNQPQHF
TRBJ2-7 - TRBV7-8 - TGTGCCAGCAGCTTCGGACAATACTTGGGCGAGCAGTACTTC CASSFGQYLGEQYF
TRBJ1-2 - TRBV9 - TGTGCCAGCAGCGCTGACCTGCAGGGGAGCTACACCTTC CASSADLQGSYTF
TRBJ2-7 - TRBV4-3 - TGCGCCAGCAGCCAAGAGTCGGCAAGCGTCTACGAGCAGTACTTC CASSQESASVYEQYF
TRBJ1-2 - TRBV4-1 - TGCGCCAGCAGCCAAGACGTTGAGAGGGGGTATGAGCGTGGCTACACCTTC CASSQDVERGYERGYTF
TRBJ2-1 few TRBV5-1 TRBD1 TGCGCCAGCAGCCCCCCCGGGACAGGAAACAATGAGCAGTTCTTC CASSPPGTGNNEQFF
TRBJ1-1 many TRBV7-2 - TGTGCCAGCAGCCTCCCAGGACAGAGCACTGAAGCTTTCTTT CASSLPGQSTEAFF
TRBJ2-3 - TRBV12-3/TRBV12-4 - TGTGCCAGCAGTTTTTCGGTCCCCCGCACAGATACGCAGTATTTT CASSFSVPRTDTQYF
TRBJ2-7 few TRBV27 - TGTGCCAGCAGTTTAAGTCTAAAGGGCTCCTACGAGCAGTACTTC CASSLSLKGSYEQYF
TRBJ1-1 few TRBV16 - TGTGCCAGCAGCCGCCCCGGCGGGGGGCTGAACACTGAAGCTTTCTTT CASSRPGGGLNTEAFF
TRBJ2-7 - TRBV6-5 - TGTGCCAGCAGTTACTCGCAGTGGGACTGGGGGTACGAGCAGTACTTC CASSYSQWDWGYEQYF